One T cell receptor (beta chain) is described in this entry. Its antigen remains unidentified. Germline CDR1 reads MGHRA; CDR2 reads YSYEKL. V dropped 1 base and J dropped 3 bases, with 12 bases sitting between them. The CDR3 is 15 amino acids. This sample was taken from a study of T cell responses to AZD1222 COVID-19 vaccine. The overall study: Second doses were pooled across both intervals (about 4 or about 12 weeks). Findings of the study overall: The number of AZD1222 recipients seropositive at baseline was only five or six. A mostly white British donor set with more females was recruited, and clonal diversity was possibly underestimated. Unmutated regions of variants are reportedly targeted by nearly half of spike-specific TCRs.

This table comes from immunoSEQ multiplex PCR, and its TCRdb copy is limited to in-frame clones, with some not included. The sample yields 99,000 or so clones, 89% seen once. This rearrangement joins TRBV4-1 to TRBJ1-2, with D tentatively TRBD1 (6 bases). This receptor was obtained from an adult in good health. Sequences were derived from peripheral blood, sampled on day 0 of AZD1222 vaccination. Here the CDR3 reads CASSQGPGTHYGYTF. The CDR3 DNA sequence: TGCGCCAGCAGCCAAGGCCCCGGGACACACTATGGCTACACCTTC.